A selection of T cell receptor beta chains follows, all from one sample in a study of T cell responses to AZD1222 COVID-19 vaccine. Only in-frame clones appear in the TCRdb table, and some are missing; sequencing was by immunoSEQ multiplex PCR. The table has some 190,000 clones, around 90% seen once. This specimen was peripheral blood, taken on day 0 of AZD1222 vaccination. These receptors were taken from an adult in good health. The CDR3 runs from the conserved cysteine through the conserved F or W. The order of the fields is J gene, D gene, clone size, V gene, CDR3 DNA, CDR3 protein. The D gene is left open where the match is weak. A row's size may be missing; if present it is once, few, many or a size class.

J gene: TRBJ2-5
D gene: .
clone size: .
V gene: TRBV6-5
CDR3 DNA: TGTGCCAGCAGCCCCGACGGAATCCAAGAGACCCAGTACTTC
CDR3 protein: CASSPDGIQETQYF

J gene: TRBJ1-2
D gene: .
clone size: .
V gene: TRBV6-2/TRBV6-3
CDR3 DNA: TGTGCCAGCAGTTACTCGCCGGGGCAGGTATATGGCTACACCTTC
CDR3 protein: CASSYSPGQVYGYTF

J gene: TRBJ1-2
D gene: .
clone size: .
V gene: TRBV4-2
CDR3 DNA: TGTGCCAGCAGCCAACGGGAGGGGGTTACCTATGGCTACACCTTC
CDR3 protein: CASSQREGVTYGYTF

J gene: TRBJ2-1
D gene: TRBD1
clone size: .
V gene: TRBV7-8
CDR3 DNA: TGTGCCAGCAGCCCGTACAGGGGTGGGTCCTACAATGAGCAGTTCTTC
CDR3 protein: CASSPYRGGSYNEQFF

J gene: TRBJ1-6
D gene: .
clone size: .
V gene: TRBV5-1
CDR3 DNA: TGCGCCAGCAGCTTGGAGGGGTGGCCTGGGAGCTATAATTCACCCCTCCACTTT
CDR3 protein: CASSLEGWPGSYNSPLHF

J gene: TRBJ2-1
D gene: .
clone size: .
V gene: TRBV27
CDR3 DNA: TGTGCCAGCAGTTCACTGGTTCTTCCCCACTACAATGAGCAGTTCTTC
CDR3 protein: CASSSLVLPHYNEQFF

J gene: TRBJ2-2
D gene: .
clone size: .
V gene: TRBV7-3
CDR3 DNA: TGTGCCAGCAGCCAGGCCCCGGGGGCATTAAACACCGGGGAGCTGTTTTTT
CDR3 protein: CASSQAPGALNTGELFF

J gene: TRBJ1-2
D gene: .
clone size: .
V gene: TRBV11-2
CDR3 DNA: TGTGCCAGCAGCTTAGTAGGCAGCGACTATGGCTACACCTTC
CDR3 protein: CASSLVGSDYGYTF

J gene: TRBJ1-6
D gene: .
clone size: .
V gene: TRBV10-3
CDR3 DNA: TGTGCCATCAGTGATTTAGTAGGAAGGGAGAATTCACCCCTCCACTTT
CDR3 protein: CAISDLVGRENSPLHF

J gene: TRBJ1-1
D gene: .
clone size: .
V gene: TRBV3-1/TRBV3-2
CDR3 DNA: TGTGCCAGCAGCCAAGATCGGGGGGCTTGGACTGAAGCTTTCTTT
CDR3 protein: CASSQDRGAWTEAFF

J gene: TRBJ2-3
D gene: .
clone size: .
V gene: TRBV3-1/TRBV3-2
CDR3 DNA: TGTGCCAGCAGCCAAACGGGGGCCCGCACAGATACGCAGTATTTT
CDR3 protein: CASSQTGARTDTQYF

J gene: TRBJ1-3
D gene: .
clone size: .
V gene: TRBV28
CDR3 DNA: TGTGCCAGCAACGCGGCGGGAGGGGGTGGAAACACCATATATTTT
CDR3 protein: CASNAAGGGGNTIYF

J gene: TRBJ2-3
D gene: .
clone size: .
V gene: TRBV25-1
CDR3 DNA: TGTGCCAGCAGTAATGTTGCGGGGAGCACAGATACGCAGTATTTT
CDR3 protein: CASSNVAGSTDTQYF

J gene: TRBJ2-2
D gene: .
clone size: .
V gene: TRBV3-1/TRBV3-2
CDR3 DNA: TGTGCCAGCAGCCAAGGACCCGCCGGGGACACCGGGGAGCTGTTTTTT
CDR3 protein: CASSQGPAGDTGELFF

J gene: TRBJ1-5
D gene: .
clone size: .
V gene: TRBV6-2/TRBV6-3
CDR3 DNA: TGTGCCAGCAGTTTTAGGGGGGCCAATCAGCCCCAGCATTTT
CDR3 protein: CASSFRGANQPQHF

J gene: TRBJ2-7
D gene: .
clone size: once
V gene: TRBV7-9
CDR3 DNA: TGTGCCAGCAGCTTAGACGGGACATCCTCCTACGAGCAGTACTTC
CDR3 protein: CASSLDGTSSYEQYF

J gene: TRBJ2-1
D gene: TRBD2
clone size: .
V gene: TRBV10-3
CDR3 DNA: TGTGCCATCAGTGACGGCGGGGGGGCGTACAATGAGCAGTTCTTC
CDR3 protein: CAISDGGGAYNEQFF

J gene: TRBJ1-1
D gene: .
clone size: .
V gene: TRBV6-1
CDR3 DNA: TGTGCCAGCAGTGAAGTTACTTGGAACACTGAAGCTTTCTTT
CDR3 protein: CASSEVTWNTEAFF